The next 27 T cell receptor beta chains were all read from a single sample in a study of T-cell reconstitution after alpha-beta-depleted transplantation in children. Preparation of the TCRbeta library was carried out with unique molecular identifiers. TCRdb fed the PCR reads into MiXCR, producing one record per CDR3 protein. The data show 600,000 to 700,000 distinct CDR3 sequences, over 15% seen once. Sequencing was performed on PBMCs from the stem cell graft donor, taken from the stem cell graft. The receptors come from a human donor who donated a stem cell graft to a child with acute myeloid leukemia.

This clonotype occurred many times. This chain links TRBV24-1 with TRBJ1-5, with D perhaps TRBD1 (6 bases). Germline-derived CDR1 and CDR2 are KGHDR and SFDVKD. The V end lost 4 bases, the J end lost 7 bases, and 16 bases lay between the germline ends. The CDR3 is made up of 15 amino acids. The CDR3 sequence is CATSDHTGSGQPQHF. The CDR3 bases are TGTGCCACCAGTGACCATACAGGGTCGGGGCAGCCCCAGCATTTT.

This chain joins TRBV29-1 and TRBJ1-4; TRBD1 agrees at 7 bases. The CDR3 spans 12 residues. Unmatched junction bases numbered 7, after V lost 7 bases and J lost 8 bases. Germline V gene lookup returns CDR1 SQVTM and CDR2 ANQGSEA. The CDR3 DNA is TGCAGCGCCAGGACAGGAACCGAAAAACTGTTTTTT. This gives the protein CSARTGTEKLFF.

Concerning this clonotype: A much larger clonotype is one base distant, so this may be a read error. The chain recombines TRBV4-2 with TRBJ2-3, with D maybe TRBD1 (7 bases). Germline assignment: CDR1 LGHNA and CDR2 YNFKEQ. V was shortened by 3 bases and J by 7 bases, with 14 bases between the two germline ends. This CDR3 is built from 14 residues. The CDR3 reads CASSQRQGGYTQYF. CDR3 nucleotide sequence: TGTGCCAGCAGCCAGCGACAGGGAGGATATACGCAGTATTTT.

The chain joins TRBV12-3 or TRBV12-4 to TRBJ2-3, with D unresolved. The V end lost 8 bases, the J end lost 3 bases, and 12 bases lay between the germline ends. This CDR3 is 13 amino acids long. This CDR3 reads CASRWPGTDTQYF. DNA for the CDR3: TGTGCCAGCCGCTGGCCCGGAACAGATACGCAGTATTTT.

As for this clonotype: Since a much larger clone is just one base distant, this may be a read error. CDR3 nucleotide sequence: TGTGCCAGCAGCTTAGGACAGGGTATCACTGACGCTTTCTTT. It specifies CASSLGQGITDAFF. J is TRBJ1-1 and V is TRBV7-8; 7 nucleotides align to TRBD1. Germline V gives CDR1 SGHVS, CDR2 FQNEAQ. The CDR3 contains 14 residues.

The CDR3 loop is CASSVAPSGALHNEQFF. For the CDR3, the DNA is TGTGCCAGCAGCGTAGCGCCCAGCGGGGCACTTCACAATGAGCAGTTCTTC. This sequence joins TRBV9 and TRBJ2-1; 7 bases align to TRBD2. CDR1 is SGDLS and CDR2 is YYNGEE in the germline V gene. The V segment lost 0 bases and the J segment 5 bases; nucleotides outside the gene matches: 11. The CDR3 spans 17 residues.

This clonotype was detected ten times or more. CDR3 residues: CATSDRTSGGYNEQFF. The CDR3 region has the DNA TGTGCCACCAGTGATCGGACTAGCGGGGGGTACAATGAGCAGTTCTTC. The rearrangement joins TRBV24-1 to TRBJ2-1; 14 bases are shared with TRBD2. The CDR3 runs to 16 residues. With 3 bases clipped from V and 4 bases from J, the junction kept 1 base outside the gene matches. Germline lookup yields CDR1 KGHDR and CDR2 SFDVKD.

The gene calls are TRBV9 and TRBJ2-7, with D perhaps TRBD2 (6 bases). Germline values: CDR1 SGDLS, CDR2 YYNGEE. CDR3 size: 15 residues. The germline V and J ends were trimmed by 5 bases and 0 bases, with 15 bases remaining between them. For the CDR3, the DNA is TGTGCCAGCAGTAGGGCGGGATTTTACTCCTACGAGCAGTACTTC. Its translation: CASSRAGFYSYEQYF.

This clonotype was detected many times. The chain employs TRBV20-1 and TRBJ1-6, with D perhaps TRBD1 (6 bases). Trimming pared 3 bases from V and 0 bases from J, leaving 9 bases between. The CDR3 totals 15 residues. The germline CDR1 and CDR2 sequences are DFQATT and SNEGSKA (reference sequence). This CDR3 is CSASPDSSYNSPLHF. The CDR3 region has the DNA TGCAGTGCTAGTCCGGACAGCTCCTATAATTCACCCCTCCACTTT.

This clonotype was detected many times. The rearrangement links TRBV7-2 to TRBJ1-2; D not certain. Germline values: CDR1 SGHTA, CDR2 FQGNSA. V lost 1 base to trimming and J lost 4 bases, with 10 bases between them. This CDR3 is 14 amino acids long. CDR3 amino acids: CASSLVPRPYGYTF. DNA of the CDR3: TGTGCCAGCAGCTTAGTACCCAGGCCCTATGGCTACACCTTC.

This clonotype was recorded at least ten times. V gene TRBV5-1 combines with J gene TRBJ1-2; D not resolved. The germline V gene encodes CDR1 SGHRS and CDR2 YFSETQ. The CDR3 length is 13 residues. Deletions cut 1 base from V and 6 bases from J, with 10 bases between. The CDR3 reads CASSLTLTHGYTF. CDR3 sequence (DNA): TGCGCCAGCAGCTTGACCTTGACCCATGGCTACACCTTC.

This clonotype was seen a handful of times. The chain employs TRBV12-3 or TRBV12-4 and TRBJ1-1; D possibly corresponds to TRBD1 (5 bases). Trimming removed 6 bases from V and 0 bases from J, with 17 bases in between. The CDR3 length is 16 residues. CDR3 protein: CASSIRGGALNTEAFF. The CDR3 DNA is TGTGCCAGCAGCATCCGTGGGGGAGCCTTGAACACTGAAGCTTTCTTT.

This clonotype was detected once. V is TRBV27 and J is TRBJ2-5; perhaps TRBD1 as D (6 bases). The CDR3 is 14 amino acids. Trimming removed 5 bases from V and 1 base from J, with 11 bases in between. In germline, CDR1 is MNHEY, CDR2 SMNVEV (reference sequence). CDR3 bases: TGTGCCAGCAGTCGACAGGACGGCCAAGAGACCCAGTACTTC. Translated: CASSRQDGQETQYF.

This clonotype has at least ten counts. The chain recombines TRBV10-3 with TRBJ2-5; D is undetermined. CDR3 size: 13 residues. Trimming took 4 bases from V and 2 from J, leaving 8 bases between them. Germline CDR1 reads ENHRY; CDR2 reads SYGVKD. The CDR3 sequence: CAISGGVQETQYF. In nucleotides, the CDR3 is TGTGCCATCAGTGGCGGAGTACAAGAGACCCAGTACTTC.

This rearrangement joins TRBV6-1 to TRBJ1-4; 9 bases line up with TRBD1. Germline assignment: CDR1 MNHNS and CDR2 SASEGT. The CDR3 is 16 amino acids. J lost 0 bases, V lost 5 bases, and 4 bases had no gene match. The CDR3 DNA follows: TGTGCCAGCAGTCGGACAGGGGATGCAACTAATGAAAAACTGTTTTTT. Amino acid sequence: CASSRTGDATNEKLFF.

This clonotype was detected a few times. The genes are TRBV12-3 or TRBV12-4 and TRBJ1-6; D is ambiguous. V was cut by 5 bases and J by 9 bases, with 20 bases left in between. The CDR3 has 16 amino acids. The CDR3 bases are TGTGCCAGCAGTGAAATCGGCGTGGCGGGTGGTTCACCCCTCCACTTT. It yields the protein CASSEIGVAGGSPLHF.

This clonotype was seen repeatedly, ten times or more. The genes are TRBV12-3 or TRBV12-4 and TRBJ1-2; 12 nucleotides agree with TRBD1. The CDR3 contains 14 residues. The J segment lost 8 bases and the V segment lost 4 bases, leaving 5 bases of the junction unmatched. The CDR3 region is CASSWDRGLNGYTF. In nucleotides, the CDR3 is TGTGCCAGCAGTTGGGACAGGGGGCTAAACGGCTACACCTTC.

The V call is TRBV12-3 or TRBV12-4, the J call TRBJ2-6; weak D call: TRBD1 (5 bases). V was cut by 4 bases and J by 0 bases, with 13 bases left in between. The CDR3 extends over 17 amino acids. The CDR3 region has the DNA TGTGCCAGCAGTTCCCTAGGGGTTAACTCTGGGGCCAACGTCCTGACTTTC. Translating it yields CASSSLGVNSGANVLTF.

Ten or more counts support this clonotype. The chain is built from TRBV20-1 and TRBJ2-5, with 7 positions matching TRBD2. The CDR3 extends over 14 amino acids. Germline loops: CDR1 DFQATT, CDR2 SNEGSKA (reference sequence). The V gene end was trimmed by 5 bases and the J gene end by 5 bases; junction bases not matched to a gene: 11. CDR3 nucleotide sequence: TGCAGTGCTTCTAGACTAGCCCTAGGGGAGACCCAGTACTTC. This encodes CSASRLALGETQYF.

This clonotype was seen once. A read error may be the cause here, since a much bigger clone is one base away. This sequence joins TRBV5-1 and TRBJ2-7; possibly TRBD2 for D (5 bases). CDR3 length equals 14 residues. V was trimmed by 0 bases and J by 3 bases, leaving 10 bases between them. In germline, CDR1 is SGHRS, CDR2 YFSETQ. The chain's CDR3 is CASSLATGNYEQYF. The CDR3 coding sequence is TGCGCCAGCAGCTTGGCCACGGGGAACTACGAGCAGTACTTC.

V gene TRBV7-9 combines with J gene TRBJ2-1; 7 bases line up with TRBD1. Trimming cost V 8 bases and J 5 bases; bases outside gene matches: 15. Germline V gene sequence: CDR1 SEHNR, CDR2 FQNEAQ (reference sequence). The CDR3 has 16 amino acids. CDR3 loop: CASGTSGTAVHNEQFF. CDR3 nucleotide sequence: TGTGCCAGCGGTACATCAGGGACAGCTGTTCACAATGAGCAGTTCTTC.

Comment on this clonotype: This sequence may be a read error, since a much larger clone differs from it by one base. The chain links TRBV20-1 to TRBJ2-7, with D perhaps given as TRBD1 or TRBD2 (5 bases each). Germline CDR1 reads DFQATT; CDR2 reads SNEGSKA (reference sequence). The CDR3 totals 12 residues. This CDR3 reads CRAGTGGYEQYF. The CDR3 nucleotides read TGCAGGGCAGGTACTGGGGGCTACGAGCAGTACTTC.

At least ten counts were recorded for this clonotype. The V gene is TRBV12-3 or TRBV12-4, the J gene TRBJ2-2; 8 bases line up with TRBD2. This CDR3 spans 16 amino acids. The ends lost 6 bases at V and 3 bases at J; junction bases unmatched: 9. The CDR3 sequence is CASRPPGLEYTGELFF. The CDR3 DNA is TGTGCCAGCAGACCGCCGGGACTAGAGTACACCGGGGAGCTGTTTTTT.

This clonotype has more than one count but fewer than ten. The V gene is TRBV4-3, the J gene TRBJ1-1, with D possibly matching TRBD1 (6 bases). CDR1 LGHNA and CDR2 YSLEER come from the germline V gene. The V end was cut by 0 bases, the J end by 0 bases, with 14 bases between. There are 17 residues in the CDR3. CDR3 protein: CASSQERGAGMNTEAFF. The DNA for the CDR3 is TGCGCCAGCAGCCAAGAAAGGGGGGCCGGCATGAACACTGAAGCTTTCTTT.

The chain employs TRBV6-1 and TRBJ2-2, with D maybe TRBD1 (6 bases). Germline lookup yields CDR1 MNHNS and CDR2 SASEGT. Trimming shortened V by 6 bases and J by 3 bases, and 14 bases separated the two germline ends. The CDR3 extends over 15 amino acids. The CDR3 nucleotides read TGTGCCAGCAGGGTACAGGGAAAAGACACCGGGGAGCTGTTTTTT. Protein: CASRVQGKDTGELFF.

Details on this clonotype: This CDR3 is missing its conserved last phenylalanine or tryptophan, likely due to a read error. The rearrangement uses TRBV20-1 and TRBJ2-1, with 9 bases matching TRBD1. The CDR3 loop spans 15 amino acids. Germline lookup yields CDR1 DFQATT and CDR2 SNEGSKA (reference sequence). Germline trimming cut 5 bases from V and 5 bases from J; bases unmatched to any gene: 10. CDR3 coding DNA: TGCAGTGCTCCCCCACGGGACAGGGTAGACAATGAGCAGTTCTTG. Protein sequence: CSAPPRDRVDNEQFL.

The V call is TRBV7-9, the J call TRBJ2-1; D ambiguous. This CDR3 has 13 amino acids. Germline V gene lookup returns CDR1 SEHNR and CDR2 FQNEAQ (reference sequence). V shed 4 bases and J shed 2 bases, with 6 bases lying between them. The CDR3 loop reads CASSYRAYNEQFF. The CDR3 DNA reads TGTGCCAGCAGCTATAGGGCCTACAATGAGCAGTTCTTC. Drawing the rest from reference TRBV7-9 and TRBJ2-1, the complete variable domain is DTGVSQNPRHKITKRGQNVTFRCDPISEHNRLYWYRQTLGQGPEFLTYFQNEAQLEKSRLLSDRFSAERPKGSFSTLEIQRTEQGDSAMYLCASSYRAYNEQFFGPGTRLTVL.